Sequencing of this T cell receptor beta chain was carried out in a study of a mutant IDH1 vaccine in newly diagnosed glioma (dated by TCRdb to about 2021). With regard to the full study: In the chemotherapy-containing groups, vaccination started alongside temozolomide cycles, whereas in patients who had radiotherapy alone it started 4-6 weeks after radiotherapy. Longitudinal TCRB deep sequencing was done for 25 to 30 treated patients, wherever samples were available for exploratory analyses. Six visits were used for peripheral blood collection: V03 (baseline), V05, V07, V10, V12 and V13. Visit V12 was the week-35 safety follow-up and visit V13 was the week-47 end of study. Of the approximately 35 treated patients, 62.5% were male and about 40% were female, and a mean age of approximately 40 years was recorded. Before enrollment, most patients had been given radiochemotherapy with temozolomide as standard therapy, while the rest had received either radiotherapy alone or temozolomide alone.

What the research found in general, with its limitations: Vaccine-induced immune responses across multiple MHC alleles were detected in around 92% of patients. PBMC samples for TCRB deep sequencing were selected based on availability. The authors stated that sample limitations prevented analyses of patient blood samples from being reproduced. Pseudoprogression appeared unrelated to alterations in the top peripheral T cell clonotypes detected by TCRB sequencing.

Library preparation was by the immunoSEQ multiplex PCR assay. Following the manufacturer's protocol, the hsTCRB Kit was used to amplify rearranged TCR beta chain sequences. Sequencing of TCRB libraries was carried out on an Illumina MiSeq. Under the source paper's analysis protocol: The proprietary platform of the kit vendor was used for demultiplexing, trimming and gene mapping. This immuneACCESS table, as held by TCRdb, lists in-frame sequences with V and J called but not all clones. Of the missing ones, under half trace to an unresolved V gene in checked studies; the others have no known cause. For V, J and clone size, that table is used; D and trimming come from the DNA. The sample yields about 66,000 clones; around 74% were counted once. Over 3.5% of the sample goes to the ten largest clones. About this clone: No cognate antigen has been identified for it. Qualities for individual bases were not recorded, and no much larger clone is one base off.

This specimen's time point label, interpreted: week 35, safety follow-up. Every vaccine dose consisted of 300 ug of a 20-mer mutant IDH1 peptide in Montanide, administered subcutaneously together with topical imiquimod. Patients were given eight vaccinations, in weeks 1, 3, 5, 7, 11, 15, 19 and 23, which matched visits V03 through V10. Newly diagnosed WHO grade 3 or 4 IDH1-mutant astrocytomas showing loss of nuclear ATRX were present in the donors. The samples were drawn from NOA16, a multicentre, single-arm, open-label phase I trial in Germany that tested a mutant IDH1 peptide vaccine in humans for the first time. The DNeasy Blood and Tissue Kit was used to extract genomic DNA from EDTA blood for TCRB sequencing. Inclusive of the bounding cysteine and phenylalanine, the CDR3 is 14 residues long. The only DNA kept is the CDR3, 42 bases in frame from the first base. V gives up 5 bases and J gives up 5 bases, and the segment between their germline ends measures 16 bases. The germline V gene provides CDR1 SGDLS and CDR2 YYNGEE.

The sequence is built from TRBV9 and TRBJ1-1, with TRBD1 as a weak D call on 6 bases. The sample in question was PBMCs, obtained from a glioma patient whose treatment included an IDH1 peptide vaccine. This TCR came from a man between 50 and 59 years old with glioma. The DNA sequence is TGTGCCAGCAGTTCAGAGGGGGGTTGGACTGAAGCTTTCTTT. It encodes CASSSEGGWTEAFF.